One and the same sample provided the 10 T cell receptor beta chains below, sequenced in a study of T cells in Graves' hyperthyroidism and ophthalmopathy. RNA transcripts were the template for amplifying TCR beta CDR3 regions. The HTBI set primed first-round TCR CDR3 RT-PCR. Each CDR3 protein gets one entry after TCRdb re-called the multiplex PCR reads with MiXCR. Here the sample spans 600,000 to 900,000 distinct CDR3 sequences, roughly 15% being singletons. Sequenced: blood. Receptors were obtained from a man aged 18 to 30 with Graves' hyperthyroidism.

The rearrangement joins TRBV29-1 to TRBJ2-1; D remains ambiguous. Germline V gene data show CDR1 as SQVTM and CDR2 as ANQGSEA. The ends were cut back, 5 bases at V and 11 bases at J, with 16 bases in the middle. This CDR3 has 12 amino acids. DNA of the CDR3: TGCAGCGTTCTCCCGGACGGATCTAAGCAGTTCTTC. As protein: CSVLPDGSKQFF.

This clonotype appeared many times. The V gene is TRBV28, the J gene TRBJ2-1; D uncertain. With 5 bases removed from V and 6 bases from J, the gap between germline ends came to 5 bases. Germline loops: CDR1 MDHEN, CDR2 SYDVKM. The length of the CDR3 is 11 residues. The CDR3 spells CASSLTNEQFF. Written as DNA, the CDR3 is TGTGCCAGCAGTCTCACCAATGAGCAGTTCTTC.

The CDR3 region is CASRGQGRSGYTF. The DNA of the CDR3 is TGTGCCAGCAGGGGCCAGGGGCGAAGCGGCTACACCTTC. The V gene is TRBV28, the J gene TRBJ1-2, with D perhaps TRBD1 (6 bases). CDR3 length: 13 residues. V was trimmed by 6 bases and J by 8 bases, leaving 16 bases between them. Per the germline V gene, CDR1 is MDHEN and CDR2 is SYDVKM.

A word on this clonotype: A much more abundant neighbour one base away suggests this may be a read error. This chain joins TRBV12-3 or TRBV12-4 and TRBJ2-3; 11 nucleotides line up with TRBD2. The length of the CDR3 is 18 residues. V shed 4 bases and J 2 bases; nucleotides not matched to a gene: 11. Here the CDR3 DNA reads TGTGCCAGCAGTTACAGGCCCCTAGCGGGAGGAACCACAGATACGCAGTATTTT. Translation: CASSYRPLAGGTTDTQYF.

The chain recombines TRBV3-1 with TRBJ2-5; perhaps TRBD2 as D (7 bases). Deletions cut 2 bases from V and 2 bases from J, with 18 bases between. In germline, CDR1 is LGHDT, CDR2 YNNKEL (reference sequence). The CDR3 length is 17 residues. The CDR3 spells CASSQPLGGRGQETQYF. Written as DNA, the CDR3 is TGTGCCAGCAGCCAACCTCTCGGGGGGCGGGGGCAAGAGACCCAGTACTTC.

This clonotype was counted only a few times. The chain recombines TRBV2 with TRBJ2-2; 13 bases agree with TRBD2. The CDR3 sequence is 17 residues long. Per germline, CDR1 SNHLY and CDR2 FYNNEI. V shed 6 bases, J shed 2 bases, and the junction held 6 bases outside the gene matches. This chain's CDR3 is CASRWTSGRPNTGELFF. The CDR3 nucleotides read TGTGCCAGCAGATGGACTAGCGGGAGACCTAACACCGGGGAGCTGTTTTTT.

This clonotype has ten or more counts. The chain links TRBV5-5 to TRBJ2-1; D is possibly TRBD2 (5 bases). The germline gives CDR1 SGHKS, CDR2 YYEKEE (reference sequence). The ends were cut back, 4 bases at V and 4 bases at J, with 9 bases in the middle. The CDR3 is 13 residues long. CDR3 protein: CASSRGQYNEQFF. CDR3 bases: TGTGCCAGCAGCCGCGGGCAATACAATGAGCAGTTCTTC.

V and J are TRBV5-5 and TRBJ1-5; no firm D call. The germline V gene encodes CDR1 SGHKS and CDR2 YYEKEE (reference sequence). Trimming cost V 0 bases and J 0 bases, with 7 bases left between them. The CDR3 covers 15 residues. CDR3: CASSLGSSSNQPQHF. The CDR3 nucleotides are TGTGCCAGCAGCTTGGGGTCATCTAGCAATCAGCCCCAGCATTTT. Based on the CDR3 plus reference TRBV5-5 and TRBJ1-5, the full variable domain is DAGVTQSPTHLIKTRGQQVTLRCSPISGHKSVSWYQQVLGQGPQFIFQYYEKEERGRGNFPDRFSARQFPNYSSELNVNALLLGDSALYLCASSLGSSSNQPQHFGDGTRLSIL.

This clonotype has just a few counts. V is TRBV7-6 and J is TRBJ1-6; D uncertain. With 3 bases removed from V and 4 bases from J, the gap between germline ends came to 4 bases. CDR1 and CDR2 from the germline V gene are SGHVS and FNYEAQ. The CDR3 length is 13 residues. The CDR3 loop reads CASSLDYNSPLHF. The CDR3 bases are TGTGCCAGCAGCTTGGATTATAATTCACCCCTCCACTTT.

This clonotype was recorded many times. The chain uses TRBV28 and TRBJ1-1; D is possibly TRBD1 (6 bases). CDR1 MDHEN and CDR2 SYDVKM come from the germline V gene. The CDR3 runs to 12 residues. V was pared by 5 bases and J by 9 bases, with 13 bases between. CDR3 residues: CASSTRTAKAFF. The CDR3 coding sequence is TGTGCCAGCAGTACGAGGACAGCCAAAGCTTTCTTT. The full variable domain, rest sourced from reference TRBV28 and TRBJ1-1, is DVKVTQSSRYLVKRTGEKVFLECVQDMDHENMFWYRQDPGLGLRLIYFSYDVKMKEKGDIPEGYSVSREKKERFSLILESASTNQTSMYLCASSTRTAKAFFGQGTRLTVV.